The clone carrying this TCR beta chain was found a few times. This entry belongs to a study of cytomegalovirus exposure and HLA in healthy donors. Both 60 Vbeta primers and 13 Jbeta primers went into the PCR. This table comes from immunoSEQ multiplex PCR, and its TCRdb copy is limited to in-frame clones, with some not included. Of around 140,000 clones listed, about 74% are singletons. The germline gives CDR1 SGDLS, CDR2 YYNGEE. With V trimmed by 0 bases and J by 3 bases, 6 bases remained unmatched. The length of the CDR3 is 16 residues. The sample was PBMCs. The sequence was obtained from a woman aged 60 to 75 in good health and CMV-seronegative. V gene TRBV9 combines with J gene TRBJ2-1; TRBD2 matches at 7 bases. For the CDR3, the DNA is TGTGCCAGCAGCGTAGATAGGACTAGACGCTACAATGAGCAGTTCTTC. Residues: CASSVDRTRRYNEQFF. The full variable domain, its missing parts supplied by reference TRBV9 and TRBJ2-1, is DSGVTQTPKHLITATGQRVTLRCSPRSGDLSVYWYQQSLDQGLQFLIQYYNGEERAKGNILERFSAQQFPDLHSELNLSSLELGDSALYFCASSVDRTRRYNEQFFGPGTRLTVL.